The sequence of this TCR beta chain was determined in a study of human T cells and chemical hapten exposure. On the study more broadly: For sensitization, 2% DPC was applied to an approximately 2 cm by approximately 2 cm patch of upper inner arm skin. General study results and limits: Expanded TCRs formed significantly more large CDR3 similarity clusters than controls.

Germline V CDR1 and CDR2: SGHVS, FQNEAQ. The trim removed 1 base at V and 1 base at J, leaving 5 bases unmatched. The CDR3 loop spans 16 amino acids. Per the authors' pipeline: TCR counts had a median of about 99,000 per sample and spanned roughly 20,000 to 750,000. TCRdb processed the RACE reads anew with MiXCR; each CDR3 protein has one entry. TCRdb's processing, not the authors', yielded these V and J calls. The profile shows 85,000 to 95,000 distinct CDR3 sequences, approximately 9.9% of them singletons. Time point in this sample: patch test 2, 6 weeks after DPC sensitization. Described treatment: therapeutic diphenylcyclopropenone sensitization with weekly scalp DPC. This clonotype was detected only a few times. What it binds is unknown.

The rearrangement joins TRBV7-8 to TRBJ1-1; 8 nucleotides line up with TRBD1. The TCR comes from a man aged 40-49 years with alopecia areata. Some clones in this sample may be carry-over from other donors' samples. Specimen: whole blood, collected in connection with sensitization to the hapten diphenylcyclopropenone (DPC). CDR3 bases: TGTGCCAGCAGCTTAGGAGGGACAGGACGGAACACTGAAGCTTTCTTT. Translated: CASSLGGTGRNTEAFF.